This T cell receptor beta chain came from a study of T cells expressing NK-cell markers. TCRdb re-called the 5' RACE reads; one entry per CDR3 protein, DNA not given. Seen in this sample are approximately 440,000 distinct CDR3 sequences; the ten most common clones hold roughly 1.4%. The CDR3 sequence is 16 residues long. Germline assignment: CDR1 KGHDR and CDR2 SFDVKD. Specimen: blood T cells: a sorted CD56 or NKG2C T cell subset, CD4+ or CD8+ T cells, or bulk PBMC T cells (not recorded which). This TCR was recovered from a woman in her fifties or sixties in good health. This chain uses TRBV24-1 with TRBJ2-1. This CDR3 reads CATSDGRLGRYNEQFF.